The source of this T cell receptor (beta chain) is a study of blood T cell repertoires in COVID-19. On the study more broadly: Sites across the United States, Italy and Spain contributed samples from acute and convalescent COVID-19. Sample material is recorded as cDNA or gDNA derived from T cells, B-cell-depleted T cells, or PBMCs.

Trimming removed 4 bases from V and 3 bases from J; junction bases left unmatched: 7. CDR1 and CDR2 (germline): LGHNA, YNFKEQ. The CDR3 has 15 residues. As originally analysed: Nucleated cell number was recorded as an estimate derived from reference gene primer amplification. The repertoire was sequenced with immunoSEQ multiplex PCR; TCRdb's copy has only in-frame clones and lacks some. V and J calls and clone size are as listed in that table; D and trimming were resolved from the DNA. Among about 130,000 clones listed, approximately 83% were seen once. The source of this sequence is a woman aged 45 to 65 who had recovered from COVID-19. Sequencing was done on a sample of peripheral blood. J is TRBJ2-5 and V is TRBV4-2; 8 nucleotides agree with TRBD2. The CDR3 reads CASSPGGLEKETQYF. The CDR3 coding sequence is TGTGCCAGCAGCCCGGGGGGGCTGGAGAAAGAGACCCAGTACTTC.